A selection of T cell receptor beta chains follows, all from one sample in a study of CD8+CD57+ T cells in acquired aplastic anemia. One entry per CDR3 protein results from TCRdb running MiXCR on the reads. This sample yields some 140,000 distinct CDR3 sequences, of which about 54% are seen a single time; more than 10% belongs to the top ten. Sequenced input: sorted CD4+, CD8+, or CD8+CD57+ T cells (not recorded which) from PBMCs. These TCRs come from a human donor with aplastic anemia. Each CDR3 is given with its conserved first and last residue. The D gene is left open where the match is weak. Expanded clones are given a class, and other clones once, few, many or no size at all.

TGTGCCAGCAGCATCGGACAGGGGGCGTATCCCGGGGAGCTGTTTTTT,CASSIGQGAYPGELFF,many,TRBD1,TRBJ2-2,TRBV7-8
TGTGCCAGCAGCCTGGTAGACACCTACGAGCAGTACTTC,CASSLVDTYEQYF,many,-,TRBJ2-7,TRBV16
TGTGCCAGCAGCGGGACTATCACCTACAATGAGCAGTTCTTC,CASSGTITYNEQFF,-,TRBD2,TRBJ2-1,TRBV2
TGTGCCAGCAATGGCGGGGGGGCCAATGAGCAGTTCTTC,CASNGGGANEQFF,-,TRBD2,TRBJ2-1,TRBV2
TGTGCCAGCAGCTTTAGACGGGATGAGCAGTTCTTC,CASSFRRDEQFF,many,-,TRBJ2-1,TRBV5-4
TGCGCCAGCAGCTTGAGGGGACAGGGAAACGAGCAGTACTTC,CASSLRGQGNEQYF,-,TRBD1,TRBJ2-7,TRBV5-1
TGTGCTAGTGGTATCTGGGTAGCCCCCACAGATACGCAGTATTTT,CASGIWVAPTDTQYF,-,-,TRBJ2-3,TRBV19
TGTGCCATCATGGGACAGGGAACTGAAGCTTTCTTT,CAIMGQGTEAFF,-,TRBD1,TRBJ1-1,TRBV10-3
TGTGCCAGCAGCCTACGGGACAGGGTCTATGGCTACACCTTC,CASSLRDRVYGYTF,many,TRBD1,TRBJ1-2,TRBV6-1
TGTGCCAGCAGCGTAAGAAGGGGAGGGGACACCGGGGAGCTGTTTTTT,CASSVRRGGDTGELFF,once,TRBD2,TRBJ2-2,TRBV9
TGCAGTGCTAGAGATCAGCTAGCGGGGTCGGAGACCCAGTACTTC,CSARDQLAGSETQYF,-,TRBD2,TRBJ2-5,TRBV20-1
TGTGCCAGCAGCTTAGCCACGAGACAGGGGGCTTATGGCTACACCTTC,CASSLATRQGAYGYTF,many,TRBD1,TRBJ1-2,TRBV7-8
TGTGCCAGCAGCCATGCGGGCACGATCGGGGACGATGGCTACACCTTC,CASSHAGTIGDDGYTF,-,-,TRBJ1-2,TRBV4-2
TGTGCCACCAGCAGAGAAAAGGGGTCGACCTATAATTCACCCCTCCACTTT,CATSREKGSTYNSPLHF,-,-,TRBJ1-6,TRBV15
TGTGCCAGCAGTGAAGCGAGAGGACAGGGTTCACCCCTCCACTTT,CASSEARGQGSPLHF,few,TRBD1,TRBJ1-6,TRBV2
TGTGCCAGCAGCTTAGGGCTTGGGCGGGAGACCCAGTACTTC,CASSLGLGRETQYF,-,-,TRBJ2-5,TRBV7-2
TGTGCCAGCAGCGTAGACCAGATAAACACCATATATTTT,CASSVDQINTIYF,-,-,TRBJ1-3,TRBV9
TGTGCCAGCAGCTTAGGCGGGGAGCCAGATACGCAGTATTTT,CASSLGGEPDTQYF,-,-,TRBJ2-3,TRBV7-9
TGCGCCAGCAGCTTGGATGTCTCTGGGGCCAACGTCCTGACTTTC,CASSLDVSGANVLTF,-,-,TRBJ2-6,TRBV5-1
TGTGCCAGCAGCTCAGGACTAGCGGGGTCCAATGAGCAGTTCTTC,CASSSGLAGSNEQFF,-,TRBD2,TRBJ2-1,TRBV7-6
TGCGCCAGCAGTGACACAGAAGCCAGTCAGCCCCAGCATTTT,CASSDTEASQPQHF,-,-,TRBJ1-5,TRBV10-2
TGTGCCAGCAGCGTAGGTGGGACAAGCTCCTACAATGAGCAGTTCTTC,CASSVGGTSSYNEQFF,-,-,TRBJ2-1,TRBV9
TGTGCCAGCAGTGACCCTGGACAGGGTGGTCAGCCCCAGCATTTT,CASSDPGQGGQPQHF,many,TRBD1,TRBJ1-5,TRBV2
TGTGCCAGTAGTCCGAGGGACGGGTCAACGGACGAGCAGTACTTC,CASSPRDGSTDEQYF,-,-,TRBJ2-7,TRBV19
TGTGCCAGCAGTAGAGGACAGGTACGAAACACCGGGGAGCTGTTTTTT,CASSRGQVRNTGELFF,many,TRBD1,TRBJ2-2,TRBV6-4
TGTGCTAGCAGCCATAACACCGGGGAGCTGTTTTTT,CASSHNTGELFF,-,-,TRBJ2-2,TRBV7-7
TGCAGTGCTAGTTTTAGGGGCACGCAAAACACTGAAGCTTTCTTT,CSASFRGTQNTEAFF,many,-,TRBJ1-1,TRBV20-1
TGTGCCGCCACTGGAGGGACCACCTACGAGCAGTACTTC,CAATGGTTYEQYF,-,-,TRBJ2-7,TRBV6-1
TGTGCCACAGGGGGTTATGGCTACACCTTC,CATGGYGYTF,-,TRBD1,TRBJ1-2,TRBV10-3
TGTGCCACCAGCAGAGATCGAGGCAGCTACGAGCAGTACTTC,CATSRDRGSYEQYF,-,-,TRBJ2-7,TRBV15
TGTGCCACCAGCAGAGAAAGGACGGCCAATTCACCCCTCCACTTT,CATSRERTANSPLHF,-,-,TRBJ1-6,TRBV15
TGCAGTGCTTTTGGACAGGGGAATTCACCCCTCCACTTT,CSAFGQGNSPLHF,-,TRBD1,TRBJ1-6,TRBV20-1
TGCAGCGCGTGGAAGGCAGGGGAGCAGTACTTC,CSAWKAGEQYF,-,-,TRBJ2-7,TRBV29-1
TGCGCCAGCAGCCACGCTACCGGGACTAGCGGGGGGGCCTCCTACGAGCAGTACTTC,CASSHATGTSGGASYEQYF,many,TRBD2,TRBJ2-7,TRBV4-1
TGTGCCAGTAGTTCCAGCGGGGGAGCCTACAATGAGCAGTTCTTC,CASSSSGGAYNEQFF,many,TRBD2,TRBJ2-1,TRBV19
TGTGCCAGCGTGGTGGCCAGCAACACCGGGGAGCTGTTTTTT,CASVVASNTGELFF,-,-,TRBJ2-2,TRBV6-2/TRBV6-3
TGTGCCAGTAGCTTCGGACGGACGTACGAGCAGTACTTC,CASSFGRTYEQYF,-,-,TRBJ2-7,TRBV19
TGTGCCACTCGCGCGAGGCTCCAAGAGACCCAGTACTTC,CATRARLQETQYF,-,-,TRBJ2-5,TRBV24-1
TGTGCCACCCTTGGGGGACAGAGCTCTGGGGCCAACGTCCTGACTTTC,CATLGGQSSGANVLTF,many,TRBD1,TRBJ2-6,TRBV19
TGTGCCAGTAGTATAAACCCGACAGGACAAGAGACCCAGTACTTC,CASSINPTGQETQYF,-,-,TRBJ2-5,TRBV19
TGTGCCAGTATGGGAGATATGGGGACAGGGGCTTTTACAGCTTTCTTT,CASMGDMGTGAFTAFF,-,TRBD1,TRBJ1-1,TRBV19
TGTGCCAGCAGCGACGGGAACGGGGAGCTGTTTTTT,CASSDGNGELFF,-,-,TRBJ2-2,TRBV9
TGTGCCAGTAGTCGGGGGGGGACCTACAATGAGCAGTTCTTC,CASSRGGTYNEQFF,-,TRBD2,TRBJ2-1,TRBV19
TGTGCCAGCAGCTTAGTGATGGGGGGCACTGAAGCTTTCTTT,CASSLVMGGTEAFF,-,-,TRBJ1-1,TRBV7-9